This entry lists 3 T cell receptor beta chains sequenced from one sample in a study of human T cells and chemical hapten exposure listed by TCRdb under 2021. The time point label of this sample denotes: pre-sensitization, week 0. In light of the paper, this sample's treatment or condition label describes: therapeutic diphenylcyclopropenone sensitization with weekly scalp DPC. The library was produced with RACE. The sample was run on a NextSeq 500. TCRdb applied fastp at Q25 and MiXCR to the public reads, then kept only in-frame beta chains. A single entry per CDR3 protein holds the most common genes and DNA from its merged rows. The sample table contains roughly 380,000 distinct CDR3 sequences; only one count was recorded for 4% to 6% of them. The ten top clones hold approximately 2.8% of the sample. Sequences were derived from whole blood, sampled in connection with sensitization to the hapten diphenylcyclopropenone (DPC). These receptors originate from a woman aged 50 to 65 with alopecia areata. Some clones in this sample may be carry-over from other donors' samples.

This clonotype was counted ten times or more. This sequence joins TRBV5-1 and TRBJ2-5, with TRBD1 identical over 9 bases. Unmatched junction bases numbered 8, after V lost 4 bases and J lost 1 base. This CDR3 is 16 amino acids long. The V gene's germline CDR1 is SGHRS and CDR2 YFSETQ. The CDR3 nucleotides read TGCGCCAGCAGCGCGGGACAGGGTAATCTCCAAGAGACCCAGTACTTC. Amino acids: CASSAGQGNLQETQYF.

The table lists this clonotype with many counts. V is TRBV12-3 or TRBV12-4 and J is TRBJ1-5; TRBD1 agrees at 8 bases. The CDR3 has 13 amino acids. V shed 5 bases, J shed 7 bases, and the junction held 4 bases outside the gene matches. CDR3 sequence reads: CASSPRGLQPQHF. The CDR3 region has the DNA TGTGCCAGCAGTCCCAGGGGGCTCCAGCCCCAGCATTTT.

This clonotype was counted ten times or more. The chain couples TRBV2 to TRBJ2-3, with D tentatively TRBD1 (6 bases). In germline, CDR1 is SNHLY, CDR2 FYNNEI. V gave up 5 bases and J gave up 3 bases, with 15 bases separating them. The CDR3 extends over 15 amino acids. Here the CDR3 DNA reads TGTGCCAGCAGTTCGGACAGTAGGATGACAGATACGCAGTATTTT. Amino acids: CASSSDSRMTDTQYF.